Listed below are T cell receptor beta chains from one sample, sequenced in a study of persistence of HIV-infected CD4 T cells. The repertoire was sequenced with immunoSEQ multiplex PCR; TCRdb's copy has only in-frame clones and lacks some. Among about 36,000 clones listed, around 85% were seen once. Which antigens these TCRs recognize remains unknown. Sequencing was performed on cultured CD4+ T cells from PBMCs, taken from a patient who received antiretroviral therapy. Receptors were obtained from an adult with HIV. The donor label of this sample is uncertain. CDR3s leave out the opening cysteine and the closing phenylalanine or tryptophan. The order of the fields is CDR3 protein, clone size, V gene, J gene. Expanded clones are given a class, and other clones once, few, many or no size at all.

CDR3: ASKTDQEKLF
size: .
V: TRBV7-8
J: TRBJ1-4

CDR3: ASSPPLGVREKLF
size: .
V: TRBV19
J: TRBJ1-4

CDR3: ASRRGLAGGPTGELF
size: .
V: TRBV2
J: TRBJ2-2

CDR3: ASSLSGGRETQY
size: .
V: TRBV5-1
J: TRBJ2-5

CDR3: ASSFGGSLFFMNTEAF
size: .
V: TRBV28
J: TRBJ1-1

CDR3: SVRTHANQPQH
size: .
V: TRBV29-1
J: TRBJ1-5

CDR3: ASSQEVKGTTTIYGYT
size: .
V: TRBV4-2
J: TRBJ1-2

CDR3: ATSSGSGTDTQY
size: .
V: TRBV15
J: TRBJ2-3

CDR3: ASNPLQAAKNIQY
size: once
V: TRBV6-5
J: TRBJ2-4

CDR3: ASSLAGGMNTEAF
size: .
V: TRBV5-4
J: TRBJ1-1

CDR3: ASSESKPSEQYCEQY
size: .
V: TRBV10-1
J: TRBJ2-7

CDR3: ASSPSSGHTGELF
size: .
V: TRBV18
J: TRBJ2-2

CDR3: ASSPGLAGGADTQY
size: .
V: TRBV6-2/TRBV6-3
J: TRBJ2-3

CDR3: ASSASYNEQF
size: few
V: TRBV7-2
J: TRBJ2-1

CDR3: ASSGRQGANSPLH
size: .
V: TRBV5-8
J: TRBJ1-6

CDR3: ASSLEGVKYEQY
size: few
V: TRBV5-1
J: TRBJ2-7

CDR3: ASSLTAGGNTGELF
size: .
V: TRBV7-9
J: TRBJ2-2

CDR3: ASSASADTQY
size: .
V: TRBV19
J: TRBJ2-3

CDR3: ATSYPGNYGYT
size: .
V: TRBV24-1
J: TRBJ1-2

CDR3: ASSIAGIAGEQY
size: .
V: TRBV19
J: TRBJ2-7

CDR3: SVDGENSYEQY
size: .
V: TRBV29-1
J: TRBJ2-7

CDR3: AISDGLAGGPATDTQY
size: .
V: TRBV10-3
J: TRBJ2-3

CDR3: ASSEGVSNEKLF
size: .
V: TRBV2
J: TRBJ1-4

CDR3: ASSPRFEQF
size: .
V: TRBV12-3/TRBV12-4
J: TRBJ2-1

CDR3: ASSLYQGADTQY
size: once
V: TRBV7-3
J: TRBJ2-3

CDR3: ASSSETGSNEKLF
size: few
V: TRBV6-6
J: TRBJ1-4

CDR3: ATSNRNYGYT
size: .
V: TRBV24-1
J: TRBJ1-2

CDR3: ASSDTGLQSYNEQF
size: .
V: TRBV6-1
J: TRBJ2-1

CDR3: ATHDRGETGELF
size: .
V: TRBV6-5
J: TRBJ2-2

CDR3: ASSLYRNTIY
size: .
V: TRBV3-1/TRBV3-2
J: TRBJ1-3

CDR3: ASSQEEGNYGYT
size: few
V: TRBV4-1
J: TRBJ1-2

CDR3: ASSLASLLGYGYT
size: .
V: TRBV27
J: TRBJ1-2

CDR3: ASRARPEGTGELF
size: .
V: TRBV27
J: TRBJ2-2

CDR3: SAKTETQY
size: .
V: TRBV20-1
J: TRBJ2-5

CDR3: ASSLWVRYSYEQY
size: .
V: TRBV28
J: TRBJ2-7

CDR3: ASSPSPVSSTGELF
size: .
V: TRBV18
J: TRBJ2-2

CDR3: ASSLREGLDEKLF
size: .
V: TRBV9
J: TRBJ1-4

CDR3: ASSFTSGTGASAQF
size: .
V: TRBV7-3
J: TRBJ2-1

CDR3: ASSLTSGGPTGELF
size: .
V: TRBV28
J: TRBJ2-2

CDR3: ASSVGLATDTQY
size: .
V: TRBV9
J: TRBJ2-3

CDR3: ASSLTGEGEQY
size: .
V: TRBV27
J: TRBJ2-7

CDR3: ATSRANYEQY
size: .
V: TRBV15
J: TRBJ2-7

CDR3: ASSFERETQY
size: .
V: TRBV27
J: TRBJ2-5

CDR3: ASSQETGGANKNQPQH
size: .
V: TRBV4-2
J: TRBJ1-5

CDR3: ASTVASMVMNTEAF
size: .
V: TRBV28
J: TRBJ1-1

CDR3: ASSPGQYNSPLH
size: .
V: TRBV13
J: TRBJ1-6

CDR3: ASSLFSGGEKLF
size: .
V: TRBV28
J: TRBJ1-4

CDR3: ASRGPNGDEQY
size: .
V: TRBV6-6
J: TRBJ2-7

CDR3: ASGGTGNQPQH
size: .
V: TRBV2
J: TRBJ1-5

CDR3: ATSDLPTSATGDSYNEQF
size: .
V: TRBV24-1
J: TRBJ2-1

CDR3: ASSSPGQLKTGELF
size: .
V: TRBV5-1
J: TRBJ2-2

CDR3: ASSQAVPGTDTQY
size: .
V: TRBV14
J: TRBJ2-3

CDR3: ASSLFASGTTFYEQY
size: .
V: TRBV27
J: TRBJ2-7

CDR3: ATSRAGGPQNEQF
size: .
V: TRBV24-1
J: TRBJ2-1

CDR3: AISVSQSNQPQH
size: .
V: TRBV10-3
J: TRBJ1-5

CDR3: ASSEYARTRLYEQY
size: .
V: TRBV6-1
J: TRBJ2-7

CDR3: ASSSGVNGNQPQH
size: .
V: TRBV7-6
J: TRBJ1-5

CDR3: ASAGEREQY
size: .
V: TRBV19
J: TRBJ2-7